The source of this T cell receptor (beta chain) is a study of regulatory T cells in long-lasting Graves disease. General study findings and limits: Among samples with persistent disease, TRBV28, TRBJ1-2 and TRBJ2-5 were favored.

Details on this clonotype: No antigen is known for it.

TCR beta libraries were built with iRepertoire HTBI primers and Arm-PCR of CDR3 regions. A single record per CDR3 protein comes from TCRdb applying MiXCR to the multiplex PCR reads. The profile shows 620,000 or so distinct CDR3 sequences, 16% of them singletons. The germline V gene encodes CDR1 SEHNR and CDR2 FQNEAQ (reference sequence). Trimming cost V 5 bases and J 7 bases; bases outside gene matches: 9. The CDR3 is 16 amino acids. Time point described: newly diagnosed GD, antithyroid drugs for less than 3 months. Generation of the TCR library employed RNA extracted from PBMCs. These data were likewise used in another study, on T cells in Graves' hyperthyroidism and ophthalmopathy.

Sequencing was performed on peripheral blood mononuclear cells (PBMCs), taken at new diagnosis, from a patient treated with antithyroid drugs. The rearrangement uses TRBV7-9 and TRBJ2-1; 12 positions match TRBD1. The source of this sequence is a woman in her thirties with Graves disease. The CDR3 DNA reads as TGTGCCAGCAGCCCCCTCCCGGGACAGGGGGCGAATGAGCAGTTCTTC. The encoded protein is CASSPLPGQGANEQFF.